This passage covers 30 T cell receptor beta chains from one sample sequenced in a study of blood T cell repertoires in COVID-19. The table came from immunoSEQ multiplex PCR; TCRdb's copy has only in-frame clones and leaves some out. The repertoire consists of 310,000 or so clones, with about 88% occurring once and the leading ten covering around 1.4%. The sequencing sample was made of peripheral blood. The receptors were gathered from a man aged 65 to 85 with acute or convalescent COVID-19.

V gene TRBV7-2 combines with J gene TRBJ2-7; 10 positions match TRBD1. Germline trimming cut 6 bases from V and 3 bases from J; bases unmatched to any gene: 8. Germline CDR1 and CDR2: SGHTA and FQGNSA. This CDR3 is 15 amino acids long. The CDR3 nucleotides read TGTGCCAGCAGTTCCGGGACAGGGGCCCTCTACGAGCAGTACTTC. Encoded protein: CASSSGTGALYEQYF.

This rearrangement joins TRBV23-1 to TRBJ2-5, with 7 nucleotides matching TRBD2. TRBV23-1 is marked as an open reading frame, function uncertain. The V gene end was trimmed by 4 bases and the J gene end by 5 bases; junction bases not matched to a gene: 13. CDR3 length equals 16 residues. The CDR3: CASSPRVGRGLETQYF. The CDR3 coding sequence is TGCGCCAGCAGTCCGAGGGTGGGGCGGGGGTTGGAGACCCAGTACTTC.

This clone has only one observation. This sequence joins TRBV6-6 and TRBJ2-7, with 8 bases that match TRBD2. This CDR3 has 11 amino acids. Germline trimming cut 10 bases from V and 6 bases from J; bases unmatched to any gene: 5. From germline, CDR1 is MNHNY and CDR2 SVGAGI (reference sequence). The CDR3 DNA follows: TGTGCCATAAGCGGGAGTGCCGAGCAGTACTTC. Encoded protein: CAISGSAEQYF.

This chain connects TRBV7-2 to TRBJ2-7; 10 bases map to TRBD2. Germline CDR1 and CDR2: SGHTA and FQGNSA. The CDR3 contains 15 residues. V was pared by 3 bases and J by 10 bases, with 12 bases of the junction left unmatched. The CDR3 DNA follows: TGTGCCAGCAGCTTCGAAACTAGCGGGGCCCCCACCCAGTACTTC. It codes for CASSFETSGAPTQYF.

The chain combines TRBV18 with TRBJ1-1; D is undetermined. The V gene lost 3 bases and the J gene lost 5 bases, with 16 bases spanning the gap. The CDR3 consists of 15 residues. CDR1 KGHSH and CDR2 LQKENI come from the germline V gene. The CDR3, as DNA: TGTGCCAGCTCACCCCGCCGGGAGGCGAGGACTGAAGCTTTCTTT. Translated, it gives CASSPRREARTEAFF.

This clone was detected only a few times. This chain connects TRBV29-1 to TRBJ2-1; unclear D gene. The CDR3 extends over 12 amino acids. CDR1 SQVTM and CDR2 ANQGSEA come from the germline V gene. V gave up 1 base and J gave up 2 bases, with 3 bases separating them. The CDR3 region is CSVEATYNEQFF. The CDR3 region has the DNA TGCAGCGTTGAAGCCACCTACAATGAGCAGTTCTTC.

This clone showed up just once. The J gene is TRBJ1-1, the V gene TRBV20-1; D gene uncertain. Germline CDR1 is DFQATT and CDR2 is SNEGSKA (reference sequence). Trimming stripped 1 base from V and 11 bases from J, with 11 bases between. The CDR3 has 11 residues. CDR3 region: CSARVPAGAFF. In nucleotides, the CDR3 is TGCAGTGCTAGAGTGCCAGCGGGGGCTTTCTTT.

The chain is built from TRBV28 and TRBJ1-5; D unclear. The germline V gene encodes CDR1 MDHEN and CDR2 SYDVKM. This CDR3 spans 13 amino acids. V lost 7 bases and J 4 bases, leaving 11 bases between the germline ends. Written as DNA, the CDR3 is TGTGCCAGCAAAGAACAGCCAAATCAGCCCCAGCATTTT. The encoded protein is CASKEQPNQPQHF.

The CDR3, as DNA: TGTGCCAGTAGTATAGGTGGAGGTGGGGTGACTGAAGCTTTCTTT. Translating gives CASSIGGGGVTEAFF. The rearrangement links TRBV19 to TRBJ1-1; D not certain. CDR1 is LNHDA and CDR2 is SQIVND in the germline V gene (reference sequence). V lost 1 base and J 5 bases, leaving 14 bases between the germline ends. The CDR3 spans 15 residues. Full variable domain (rest looked up from reference TRBV19 and TRBJ1-1): DGGITQSPKYLFRKEGQNVTLSCEQNLNHDAMYWYRQDPGQGLRLIYYSQIVNDFQKGDIAEGYSVSREKKESFPLTVTSAQKNPTAFYLCASSIGGGGVTEAFFGQGTRLTVV.

This clone has just a few counts. Additional DNA sequences in this sample encode the identical CDR3. The chain couples TRBV29-1 to TRBJ2-3; 7 bases match TRBD1. CDR3 length equals 13 residues. The germline gives CDR1 SQVTM, CDR2 ANQGSEA. Trimming cost V 4 bases and J 0 bases; bases outside gene matches: 1. The DNA of the CDR3 is TGCAGCGTTGCGACAGGGAGCACAGATACGCAGTATTTT. Its translation: CSVATGSTDTQYF.

The table lists this clone with a few counts. The V call is TRBV25-1, the J call TRBJ2-7, with D perhaps matching TRBD2 (5 bases). This CDR3 is built from 11 residues. The V gene's germline CDR1 is MGHDK and CDR2 SYGVNS. Trimming took off 8 bases at V and 2 bases at J, with 7 bases between the two ends. Written as DNA, the CDR3 is TGTGCCAGCCGGGGAGCCTACGAGCAGTACTTC. As protein: CASRGAYEQYF.

The chain links TRBV28 to TRBJ1-2; no firm D call. Trimming stripped 2 bases from V and 4 bases from J, with 11 bases between. The germline V gene encodes CDR1 MDHEN and CDR2 SYDVKM. CDR3 length equals 14 residues. DNA for the CDR3: TGTGCCAGCAGTTTAGTGGCAGTAATCTATGGCTACACCTTC. It specifies CASSLVAVIYGYTF.

The chain recombines TRBV7-9 with TRBJ1-6; possibly TRBD1 for D (6 bases). CDR3 length: 14 amino acids. Trimming took off 7 bases at V and 6 bases at J, with 13 bases between the two ends. Per the germline V gene, CDR1 is SEHNR and CDR2 is FQNEAQ (reference sequence). In nucleotides, the CDR3 is TGTGCCAGCACCATCGGACAGCCTAATTCACCCCTCCACTTT. Its translation: CASTIGQPNSPLHF. Based on the CDR3 plus reference TRBV7-9 and TRBJ1-6, the full variable domain is DTGVSQNPRHKITKRGQNVTFRCDPISEHNRLYWYRQTLGQGPEFLTYFQNEAQLEKSRLLSDRFSAERPKGSFSTLEIQRTEQGDSAMYLCASTIGQPNSPLHFGNGTRLTVT.

The V and J genes are TRBV24-1 and TRBJ2-3; the match to TRBD1 covers 9 bases. The CDR3 is made up of 15 amino acids. CDR1 and CDR2 from the germline V gene are KGHDR and SFDVKD. Unmatched junction bases numbered 7, after V lost 4 bases and J lost 6 bases. The CDR3 DNA follows: TGTGCCACCAGTGACCGGGGACAGGGCAAGGATACGCAGTATTTT. This gives the protein CATSDRGQGKDTQYF.

This sequence joins TRBV4-3 and TRBJ1-4, with D unresolved. The V gene's germline CDR1 is LGHNA and CDR2 YSLEER. V lost 0 bases to trimming and J lost 7 bases, with 6 bases between them. The CDR3 contains 13 residues. The CDR3 DNA reads as TGCGCCAGCAGCCAAGAATCGTTTGAAAAACTGTTTTTT. Encoded protein: CASSQESFEKLFF.

The V call is TRBV18, the J call TRBJ2-2; TRBD2 matches 10 bases. The CDR3 has 16 amino acids. V lost 3 bases to trimming and J lost 4 bases; unmatched junction nucleotides: 5. CDR1 and CDR2 (germline): KGHSH, LQKENI. In DNA form, the CDR3 reads TGTGCCAGCTCACCTTCTAGCGGGAGCGGCACCGGGGAGCTGTTTTTT. This codes for CASSPSSGSGTGELFF.

CDR3 loop: CASSAPYDREMGNEQFF. The DNA of the CDR3 is TGTGCCAGTAGTGCCCCCTACGACAGGGAGATGGGCAATGAGCAGTTCTTC. This chain connects TRBV19 to TRBJ2-1, with 7 bases that match TRBD1. Looked up from germline, CDR1 is LNHDA and CDR2 is SQIVND (reference sequence). This CDR3 spans 17 amino acids. J was trimmed by 6 bases and V by 5 bases; bases with no gene match: 16.

The chain is built from TRBV6-6 and TRBJ1-5; D is ambiguous. The germline V and J ends were trimmed by 0 bases and 5 bases, with 5 bases remaining between them. The CDR3 covers 13 residues. CDR1 is MNHNY, CDR2 SVGAGI, per germline (reference sequence). CDR3 coding DNA: TGTGCCAGCAGTTACTCGATAGATCAGCCCCAGCATTTT. It is translated as CASSYSIDQPQHF.

This sequence joins TRBV5-4 and TRBJ2-2, with TRBD2 matching 10 bases. The germline V gene encodes CDR1 SGHNT and CDR2 YYREEE (reference sequence). Unmatched junction bases numbered 5, after V lost 2 bases and J lost 4 bases. This CDR3 region has 16 residues. As DNA, the CDR3 is TGTGCCAGCAGCTTTGGGGCTAGCGGGAGCACCGGGGAGCTGTTTTTT. Residues: CASSFGASGSTGELFF.

The V call is TRBV5-1, the J call TRBJ2-7; D perhaps matches TRBD2 (5 bases). V was pared by 3 bases and J by 3 bases, with 10 bases between. This CDR3 spans 13 amino acids. The V gene's germline CDR1 is SGHRS and CDR2 YFSETQ. For the CDR3, the DNA is TGCGCCAGCAGCTCGGGAAGAAGCTACGAGCAGTACTTC. Translating it yields CASSSGRSYEQYF.

The chain has TRBV28 and TRBJ2-6; 8 nucleotides agree with TRBD2. Germline CDR1 and CDR2: MDHEN and SYDVKM. This CDR3 region has 21 residues. After removal of 3 bases from V and 0 bases from J, the junction contained 16 bases not matched to a gene. The CDR3: CASSFRRGAKAGSSGANVLTF. The CDR3 nucleotides read TGTGCCAGCAGTTTTAGGCGGGGGGCAAAAGCGGGTAGCTCTGGGGCCAACGTCCTGACTTTC.

The genes are TRBV20-1 and TRBJ2-7; 11 positions agree with TRBD1. CDR1 is DFQATT and CDR2 is SNEGSKA in the germline V gene (reference sequence). J was trimmed by 3 bases and V by 3 bases; bases with no gene match: 7. This CDR3 is 15 amino acids long. The DNA for the CDR3 is TGCAGTGCTAGTGCGATGGGGACAGGGGGCTACGAGCAGTACTTC. Its protein is CSASAMGTGGYEQYF.

The chain has TRBV21-1 and TRBJ2-2; the D call TRBD1 from the table was never checked on the DNA. TRBV21-1 is recorded as a pseudogene. CDR3 length: 12 amino acids. Here the CDR3 reads CASSPQSGELFF. The CDR3 nucleotides read TGTGCCAGCAGCCCCCAATCCGGGGAGCTGTTTTTT.

The chain carries TRBV18 and TRBJ1-2, with D perhaps matching TRBD1 (5 bases). Trimming left V 2 bases short and J 2 bases short, with 12 bases between. Germline V gene lookup returns CDR1 KGHSH and CDR2 LQKENI. CDR3 length: 15 residues. CDR3 sequence reads: CASSPTAGQNYGYTF. The DNA for the CDR3 is TGTGCCAGCTCACCAACGGCAGGGCAAAACTATGGCTACACCTTC.

This chain uses TRBV6-6 with TRBJ2-7; TRBD2 matches 9 bases. Germline V gene data show CDR1 as MNHNY and CDR2 as SVGAGI (reference sequence). The CDR3 runs to 16 residues. V gave up 2 bases and J gave up 3 bases; unmatched junction bases: 8. The CDR3 sequence is CASSYRLAGSHYEQYF. CDR3 bases: TGTGCCAGCAGTTACAGGCTAGCGGGATCCCACTACGAGCAGTACTTC.

V and J are TRBV7-9 and TRBJ2-7; D is possibly TRBD2 (5 bases). The CDR3 is 13 residues long. V was pared by 0 bases and J by 6 bases, with 9 bases between. Germline-derived CDR1 and CDR2 are SEHNR and FQNEAQ (reference sequence). The CDR3 loop is CASSLAGEGEQYF. The CDR3 DNA sequence: TGTGCCAGCAGCTTAGCGGGAGAGGGCGAGCAGTACTTC.

The chain couples TRBV10-3 to TRBJ2-2, with D hard to call. This CDR3 region has 14 residues. The V end was cut by 1 base, the J end by 3 bases, with 6 bases between. The germline V gene encodes CDR1 ENHRY and CDR2 SYGVKD. The CDR3 here is CAISEYSDTGELFF. CDR3 nucleotide sequence: TGTGCCATCAGTGAGTACAGTGACACCGGGGAGCTGTTTTTT.

The rearrangement links TRBV12-3 or TRBV12-4 to TRBJ1-1; D may be TRBD1 (5 bases). Trimming took off 3 bases at V and 3 bases at J, with 8 bases between the two ends. The CDR3 length is 13 residues. This chain's CDR3 is CASSFGGYTEAFF. The DNA for the CDR3 is TGTGCCAGCAGTTTCGGGGGTTACACTGAAGCTTTCTTT.

On this clone: The identical CDR3 is also encoded by other nucleotide sequences in the sample. The chain joins TRBV30 to TRBJ2-5, with no clear D. Germline CDR1 and CDR2: GTSNPN and SVGIG (reference sequence). Between the trimmed V and J ends, which lost 0 bases and 0 bases, there was a span of 8 bases. The CDR3 totals 14 residues. For the CDR3, the DNA is TGTGCCTGGAGTGTCGGTGGGCACCAAGAGACCCAGTACTTC. Residues: CAWSVGGHQETQYF.

The rearrangement uses TRBV19 and TRBJ2-1; 8 nucleotides match TRBD1. The CDR3 runs to 13 residues. The J segment lost 3 bases and the V segment lost 8 bases, leaving 3 bases of the junction unmatched. Germline values: CDR1 LNHDA, CDR2 SQIVND (reference sequence). The CDR3 DNA sequence: TGTGCCAGTCGGGACAGGCACTACAATGAGCAGTTCTTC. It translates to CASRDRHYNEQFF.